These 27 T cell receptor beta chains share one sample of origin, sequenced in a study of CD8+ T cells in alopecia areata. The sequencing template was cDNA reverse transcribed from extracted RNA. Generated by immunoSEQ multiplex PCR, the TCRdb table keeps only in-frame clones and is missing some. This table holds 120,000 or so clones, about 50% found once. The sequenced material came from NKG2D-low CD8+ T cells sorted from blood. The receptors here all came from a human donor with alopecia areata.

The CDR3 region has the DNA TGCGCCAGCAGCTTATACGAAGGGGACGAGCAGTACTTC. Translated: CASSLYEGDEQYF. This chain joins TRBV5-1 and TRBJ2-7; D is possibly TRBD1 (5 bases). The CDR3 loop spans 13 amino acids. Trimming pared 2 bases from V and 5 bases from J, leaving 11 bases between. Germline V gene lookup returns CDR1 SGHRS and CDR2 YFSETQ. The full variable domain, in which reference TRBV5-1 and TRBJ2-7 provide the parts outside the CDR3, is KAGVTQTPRYLIKTRGQQVTLSCSPISGHRSVSWYQQTPGQGLQFLFEYFSETQRNKGNFPGRFSGRQFSNSRSEMNVSTLELGDSALYLCASSLYEGDEQYFGPGTRLTVT.

This clone has just a few counts. The chain uses TRBV27 and TRBJ2-3, with D tentatively TRBD1 (6 bases). The length of the CDR3 is 12 residues. Germline V gene lookup returns CDR1 MNHEY and CDR2 SMNVEV (reference sequence). V lost 5 bases and J 5 bases, leaving 8 bases between the germline ends. CDR3 DNA sequence: TGTGCCAGCAGTCAAGGGGGAGATACGCAGTATTTT. It translates to CASSQGGDTQYF.

The chain recombines TRBV23-1 with TRBJ2-1; D perhaps matches TRBD2 (6 bases). TRBV23-1 is classed as an ORF, of uncertain function. The CDR3 is 14 residues long. Between the trimmed V and J ends, which lost 8 bases and 4 bases, there was a span of 15 bases. Written as DNA, the CDR3 is TGCGCCAGCGGCCGGGACTCGCCTTACAATGAGCAGTTCTTC. Its protein product is CASGRDSPYNEQFF.

This clone was seen only a few times. The V call is TRBV11-2, the J call TRBJ2-7; TRBD2 is a possible D gene (5 bases). The CDR3 extends over 14 amino acids. Germline loops: CDR1 SGHAT, CDR2 FQNNGV. V was cut by 4 bases and J by 4 bases, with 14 bases left in between. This CDR3 reads CASSWGANLYEQYF. The CDR3 DNA follows: TGTGCCAGCAGCTGGGGAGCCAACCTATACGAGCAGTACTTC.

This chain uses TRBV29-1 with TRBJ2-7; 9 nucleotides line up with TRBD1. V dropped 1 base and J dropped 2; count of bases not matched to a gene: 0. Germline-derived CDR1 and CDR2 are SQVTM and ANQGSEA. This CDR3 has 13 residues. Written as DNA, the CDR3 is TGCAGCGTTGAAGGGACAGGGGCCTACGAGCAGTACTTC. Its protein product is CSVEGTGAYEQYF.

CDR3 residues: CASSEQGNQPQHF. CDR3 in DNA: TGTGCCAGCAGTGAGCAGGGAAATCAGCCCCAGCATTTT. This chain uses TRBV25-1 with TRBJ1-5, with D perhaps matching TRBD1 (5 bases). Trimming pared 3 bases from V and 4 bases from J, leaving 7 bases between. This CDR3 region has 13 residues. CDR1 and CDR2 from the germline V gene are MGHDK and SYGVNS. Together with reference TRBV25-1 and TRBJ1-5, the CDR3 gives the full variable domain: EADIYQTPRYLVIGTGKKITLECSQTMGHDKMYWYQQDPGMELHLIHYSYGVNSTEKGDLSSESTVSRIRTEHFPLTLESARPSHTSQYLCASSEQGNQPQHFGDGTRLSIL.

The chain employs TRBV4-1 and TRBJ1-1, with no clear D. Trimming left V 1 base short and J 3 bases short, with 3 bases between. Germline-derived CDR1 and CDR2 are MGHRA and YSYEKL. The CDR3 length is 12 residues. CDR3 coding DNA: TGCGCCAGCAGCCAAGGCGACACTGAAGCTTTCTTT. Amino acid sequence: CASSQGDTEAFF.

This clone was detected only a few times. The chain joins TRBV29-1 to TRBJ2-5; 8 bases match TRBD1. The CDR3 totals 13 residues. V trimming: 7 bases; J trimming: 5 bases; junction bases outside the gene matches: 9. Germline V CDR1 and CDR2: SQVTM, ANQGSEA. The CDR3 sequence is CSAPTGGTETQYF. The CDR3 coding sequence is TGCAGCGCCCCTACAGGGGGGACGGAGACCCAGTACTTC. Full variable domain (missing parts from reference TRBV29-1 and TRBJ2-5): SAVISQKPSRDICQRGTSLTIQCQVDSQVTMMFWYRQQPGQSLTLIATANQGSEATYESGFVIDKFPISRPNLTFSTLTVSNMSPEDSSIYLCSAPTGGTETQYFGPGTRLLVL.

A remark on this clone: A much larger clone lies a single base off, so this may be a read error. The rearrangement uses TRBV25-1 and TRBJ2-7, with no clear D. In germline, CDR1 is MGHDK, CDR2 SYGVNS. V was clipped by 3 bases and J by 4 bases, with 1 base between them. There are 10 residues in the CDR3. The CDR3 bases are TGTGCCAGCAGTGATTACGAGCAGTACTTC. Amino acid sequence: CASSDYEQYF.

This clone was detected a few times. The rearrangement links TRBV14 to TRBJ2-3; the match to TRBD2 covers 14 bases. J gave up 5 bases and V 3 bases, and 10 bases lay outside the gene matches. CDR1 and CDR2 from the germline V gene are SGHDN and FVKESK. The CDR3 runs to 18 residues. CDR3 bases: TGTGCCAGCAGCCAGAAACCGGGACTAGCGGGAGTCGGAGATACGCAGTATTTT. Translated: CASSQKPGLAGVGDTQYF.

CDR3 in amino acids: CASGLSSYTEAFF. The CDR3 bases are TGTGCTAGTGGTTTGAGTAGTTACACTGAAGCTTTCTTT. The genes are TRBV12-5 and TRBJ1-1, with D unclear. The CDR3 covers 13 residues. Germline CDR1 is LGHNT and CDR2 is FRNRAP. V was trimmed by 2 bases and J by 3 bases, leaving 7 bases between them.

In this sample, this clone turned up a few times. CDR3 in DNA: TGCAGCATCGACGGGGGCGAGCAGTTCTTC. Translation gives CSIDGGEQFF. The chain employs TRBV29-1 and TRBJ2-1; D might be TRBD1 or TRBD2, each matching 6 bases. The CDR3 is made up of 10 amino acids. Per germline, CDR1 SQVTM and CDR2 ANQGSEA. V lost 8 bases, J lost 10 bases, and 12 bases lay in between.

J is TRBJ1-1 and V is TRBV2, with D possibly being TRBD1 (5 bases). The CDR3 length is 15 residues. Germline V gene lookup returns CDR1 SNHLY and CDR2 FYNNEI. Trimming removed 7 bases at V and 3 bases at J, with 18 bases between. CDR3 amino acids: CASTDSHQGDTEAFF. CDR3 nucleotides: TGTGCCAGCACCGACAGTCACCAAGGGGACACTGAAGCTTTCTTT.

This chain links TRBV30 with TRBJ2-7, with 7 bases that match TRBD1. CDR3 size: 14 residues. V trimming: 8 bases; J trimming: 4 bases; junction bases outside the gene matches: 14. Germline lookup yields CDR1 GTSNPN and CDR2 SVGIG (reference sequence). In DNA, the CDR3 is TGTGCCAGAGAAGGGGGCTTGAGGTTGTACGAGCAGTACTTC. It yields the protein CAREGGLRLYEQYF.

The chain employs TRBV30 and TRBJ2-3; D gene uncertain. The CDR3 covers 12 residues. Per germline, CDR1 GTSNPN and CDR2 SVGIG (reference sequence). The ends were cut back, 2 bases at V and 6 bases at J, with 9 bases in the middle. CDR3 sequence reads: CAWSLDVDTQYF. The CDR3 coding sequence is TGTGCCTGGAGTCTGGATGTGGATACGCAGTATTTT.

To note about this clone: A read error may account for a junction end that differs from germline. This sequence joins TRBV2 and TRBJ1-1; D remains unclear. The CDR3 runs to 14 residues. Germline values: CDR1 SNHLY, CDR2 FYNNEI. The CDR3 is CASSESGLNAEAFF. Written as DNA, the CDR3 is TGTGCCAGCAGTGAATCAGGTTTGAACGCTGAAGCTTTCTTT.

Notes on this clone: Within the sample, other DNA sequences also encode this same CDR3. The J gene is TRBJ2-2, the V gene TRBV29-1; either TRBD1 or TRBD2 may fit D (5 bases each). The CDR3 contains 13 residues. Germline CDR1 and CDR2: SQVTM and ANQGSEA. V gave up 6 bases and J gave up 1 base, with 9 bases separating them. The CDR3 DNA follows: TGCAGCGTGGATGGGGGGAACACCGGGGAGCTGTTTTTT. This sequence encodes CSVDGGNTGELFF.

This clone has just a few counts. The V call is TRBV29-1, the J call TRBJ1-2; 9 bases are shared with TRBD1. CDR1 and CDR2 (germline): SQVTM, ANQGSEA. With 4 bases clipped from V and 8 bases from J, the junction kept 11 bases outside the gene matches. This CDR3 contains 14 residues. The CDR3 nucleotides read TGCAGCGTTGTTACAGGGGGCCTTTCGGGCGGCTACACCTTC. Residues: CSVVTGGLSGGYTF. Full variable domain (outside the CDR3, taken from reference TRBV29-1 and TRBJ1-2): SAVISQKPSRDICQRGTSLTIQCQVDSQVTMMFWYRQQPGQSLTLIATANQGSEATYESGFVIDKFPISRPNLTFSTLTVSNMSPEDSSIYLCSVVTGGLSGGYTFGSGTRLTVV.

This chain uses TRBV29-1 with TRBJ2-1; D is uncertain. V was cut by 5 bases and J by 10 bases, with 15 bases left in between. Germline CDR1 is SQVTM and CDR2 is ANQGSEA. CDR3 length: 12 amino acids. The CDR3 region is CSVTETSGEQFF. The CDR3 coding sequence is TGCAGCGTTACTGAAACAAGTGGAGAGCAGTTCTTC.

Only a few counts were recorded for this clone. This CDR3 is also generated by other DNA sequences in the sample. This chain joins TRBV4-1 and TRBJ2-5; D ambiguous. V was pared by 1 base and J by 2 bases, with 5 bases between. CDR3 length: 13 residues. The germline V gene has CDR1 MGHRA and CDR2 YSYEKL. CDR3 nucleotides: TGCGCCAGCAGCCAAGGGCCACAAGAGACCCAGTACTTC. Protein sequence: CASSQGPQETQYF.

This clone was seen a handful of times. The chain has TRBV18 and TRBJ1-1; no clear D gene. Germline CDR1 KGHSH, CDR2 LQKENI. The V end lost 6 bases, the J end lost 2 bases, and 10 bases lay between the germline ends. This CDR3 is built from 13 residues. The CDR3 DNA is TGTGCCAGCTCTTTAGCGAGTAACACTGAAGCTTTCTTT. Protein: CASSLASNTEAFF.

This clone was seen a few times. The genes are TRBV9 and TRBJ1-3, with D unclear. This CDR3 comprises 17 residues. Germline CDR1 and CDR2: SGDLS and YYNGEE. V lost 0 bases and J 1 base, leaving 14 bases between the germline ends. For the CDR3, the DNA is TGTGCCAGCAGCGTAGAGGTTAGGGCGGTATCTGGAAACACCATATATTTT. It codes for CASSVEVRAVSGNTIYF.

The chain couples TRBV5-1 to TRBJ2-1; D might be TRBD1 (5 bases). The CDR3 covers 13 residues. The V end lost 5 bases, the J end lost 2 bases, and 8 bases lay between the germline ends. Germline CDR1 is SGHRS and CDR2 is YFSETQ. The CDR3 protein is CASRTATYNEQFF. The CDR3 nucleotides read TGCGCCAGCAGGACAGCTACCTACAATGAGCAGTTCTTC.

This chain uses TRBV13 with TRBJ2-1, with D perhaps matching TRBD2 (6 bases). The CDR3 spans 14 residues. V was pared by 5 bases and J by 1 base, with 9 bases between. Germline-derived CDR1 and CDR2 are PRHDT and FYEKMQ (reference sequence). CDR3 amino acids: CASSRRGSYNEQFF. The CDR3 nucleotides read TGTGCCAGCAGCAGGAGGGGTTCCTACAATGAGCAGTTCTTC.

This clone was picked up a small number of times. The chain joins TRBV29-1 to TRBJ2-4; tentative D call: TRBD2 (5 bases). With 0 bases removed from V and 10 bases from J, the gap between germline ends came to 16 bases. In germline, CDR1 is SQVTM, CDR2 ANQGSEA. The CDR3 length is 14 residues. CDR3 loop: CSVEDLTREQIQYF. The CDR3 DNA reads TGCAGCGTTGAAGATCTAACCCGGGAACAGATTCAGTACTTC.

The chain carries TRBV25-1 and TRBJ2-3; D gene uncertain. CDR3 length: 11 amino acids. Trimming removed 3 bases at V and 4 bases at J, with 2 bases between. Germline CDR1 reads MGHDK; CDR2 reads SYGVNS. The CDR3 DNA follows: TGTGCCAGCAGTGAGGCAGATACGCAGTATTTT. Protein: CASSEADTQYF.

This clone was seen more than once but under ten times. The rearrangement joins TRBV5-1 to TRBJ2-1, with D uncertain. The germline CDR1 and CDR2 sequences are SGHRS and YFSETQ. The CDR3 sequence is 12 residues long. V was trimmed by 0 bases and J by 8 bases, leaving 6 bases between them. As DNA, the CDR3 is TGCGCCAGCAGCTTGGAAGGTCATGAGCAGTTCTTC. Translated: CASSLEGHEQFF.